This T cell receptor beta chain was profiled in a study of blood T cells in healthy people across ages. Turning to the study itself: The template switching approach captured approximately one barcoded beta molecule for every two T cells.

Roughly 10 milliliters of peripheral blood were drawn from each donor. Next came a second PCR, run for about 7 to 12 cycles, which used a sample-barcoded 5' primer along with a J-beta primer mix. Via MiXCR, TCRdb re-called the 5' RACE reads, giving one row per CDR3 protein. The sample lists around 1,700,000 distinct CDR3 sequences; about 30% were seen once. Study results and limitations: Age advanced and TCR beta diversity per million T cells fell, roughly linearly.

The V gene lost 3 bases and the J gene lost 2 bases, with 15 bases spanning the gap. The CDR3 extends over 16 amino acids. About this clonotype itself: Its antigen is unknown.

This TCR derives from a woman aged 25 to 39 in good health. The chain combines TRBV12-3 or TRBV12-4 with TRBJ2-3, with TRBD2 as a possible D gene (6 bases). The sequenced sample was blood. This CDR3 is CASSFSAGRFTDTQYF. CDR3 in DNA: TGTGCCAGCAGTTTTTCGGCGGGGAGGTTCACAGATACGCAGTATTTT.